Included here is one TCR beta chain sequence, with context. This clone turned up a few times. What this receptor recognizes is not known. No qualities accompany the bases; no much larger clone lies one base away. The library was generated by the immunoSEQ multiplex PCR assay. For the multiplex PCR, a mixture combining 60 forward primers for TCR Vbeta segments and 13 reverse primers for TCR Jbeta segments was used. The CDR3 region of rearranged TCR beta genes was amplified from genomic DNA by a multiplex PCR assay. The amplified TCR beta libraries were sequenced on the Illumina HiSeq System as 87-base-pair reads. In the paper's pipeline: A later analysis tallied roughly 78 million unique TCR beta chains across the 660 or so repertoires, and 10 million to 11 million of those chains were shared by two or more donors. To remove PCR and sequencing errors, raw reads were error-corrected and collapsed into unique sequences using a nearest-neighbor algorithm that merged closely related sequences. V, D and J gene segments were assigned by aligning CDR3 sequences to IMGT reference sequences. For a sequence to be retained, at least a six-nucleotide match to both a V gene segment and a J gene segment was required. A rearrangement counted as productive if the CDR3 had no stop codons and remained in frame with V and J, and every other rearrangement counted as non-productive. CDR3 was defined according to IMGT convention as the region running from the second conserved V-encoded cysteine to the conserved J-encoded phenylalanine. Sequences without an unambiguous match to a single V gene segment were excluded from the earlier analysis of over 500 of the donors. An earlier analysis of fewer than 650 of the donors classified V segments as functional when productive rearrangements were above 56.7% and as segregating when the standard deviation between donors was above 5%. To diagnose cytomegalovirus status from the catalog of TCR beta chain sequences, a statistical classification framework was built. In a later analysis, TCR nucleotide sequences were compared against IMGT/GENE-DB human TR gene sequences so that V and J genes could be assigned. A later analysis assigned CDR3 sequences and most-parsimonious VDJ recombination scenarios with the TCRdist pipeline. In a later analysis, each TCR beta chain was defined by its CDR3 amino acid sequence together with its V-gene family, and reads without a unique V-gene family were excluded. As a way to deal with suspected cross-contamination and a sequencing artifact, a later analysis dropped 640 or so nucleotide sequences that were highly shared and had low generation probability. In a later analysis, a clonal expansion index for each public chain was calculated from normalized within-repertoire ranks of inferred template counts. Generation probabilities in a later analysis came from a VDJ recombination model fitted to out-of-frame rearrangements, and those results were checked against IGoR. Hypergeometric tests were used in a later analysis to score TCR-TCR, TCR-HLA and TCR-CMV co-occurrence, with a repertoire-size bias correction applied to the TCR pairs. False discovery rates were estimated in a later analysis by permuting HLA or CMV assignments 20 times. In a later analysis, co-occurring TCRs were grouped using DBSCAN, and TCRdist sequence similarity was added for clustering within HLA-allele-positive subsets. Repertoires with fewer than 30,000 or more than 120,000 public chains were left out of co-occurrence clustering, as were five repertoires with anomalous nucleotide sharing. Held by TCRdb, this immuneACCESS table contains in-frame sequences only and omits some clones. Under half of the omission traces to an unresolved V gene where checked; the cause of the rest is unknown. The V and J calls and clone size were taken over from that table, and D and trimming were inferred from the DNA. Recorded for this sample are roughly 190,000 clones; 74% of them occurred a single time. Jointly, the top ten make up less than 4% of the sample.

The entry originates in a study of cytomegalovirus exposure and HLA in healthy donors (dated by TCRdb to about 2017). For the wider study: An earlier analysis of approximately 550 of the donors reported 250 to 300 Gb of sequence data and 120 million or so unique TCR beta sequences from 150 million to 200 million T cells. About 280 gigabases of sequencing data and 91 million or so unique TCR sequences made up an early release that covered roughly 670 HLA-typed donors. Of the approximately 400 genotyped donors, 65% to 90% fell in the genetic ancestry cluster associated with self-reported Caucasian donors. The study aimed to test whether signatures of past pathogen exposure could be identified by cataloging public T cell receptors. The study profiled the T cell repertoires of hundreds of subjects by immunosequencing and related them to cytomegalovirus serostatus. Along with the approximately 650-subject first cohort, a separate validation cohort of over a hundred different subjects was used. The study combined high-throughput TCR immunosequencing, statistical association of individual TCRs with disease status, and machine learning to predict cytomegalovirus infection status. In a later analysis, previously published TCR beta repertoires from 500 to 750 donors were re-analyzed and high-resolution HLA genotyping was added so that TCR occurrence patterns could be studied. Rather than using new phenotypic data, the later analysis identified candidate immune exposures from TCR beta sequences and from how often those sequences occurred across donors. An earlier analysis of nearly 600 of the donors applied high-throughput TCR beta sequencing to assess whether each TCR beta V gene segment acted as functional or pseudogenic. Alongside the repertoire data, information on donor age, sex, ethnicity and CMV serostatus was compiled. Genome-wide SNP genotypes for about 65% of the 666 donors were used in a later genetic analysis, which treated that subset as a discovery cohort. Every discovery cohort repertoire had been produced on one sequencing platform. Both class I and class II loci were covered by HLA typing, at four-digit resolution. The number of donors typed differed by locus, with 629-630 for A, B, C, DRB1 and DQB1, roughly 550 for DQA1, some 570 for DPA1, and some 450 for DPB1. Several DR-DQ haplotypes were treated as single units for association and clustering because of strong linkage in the cohort. Across 300 to 500 genotyped donors of the cohort, an average of 235,054 unique TCR beta nucleotide sequences per donor were sequenced, and around 19% of those sequences were non-productive. Broad study findings and their caveats: V-gene and J-gene trimming of TCR beta chains was associated with a missense DCLRE1C variant in a later genetic analysis, and the association was replicated in an independent cohort. Broadly in line with IMGT annotations, most TCR beta V segments showed up in productive rearrangements about 87% or about 30% of the time in an earlier analysis of a few hundred of the donors. A total of roughly 160 TCR beta chains were listed by the study as associated with cytomegalovirus. Because counts were too low, seventeen rarely observed V segments, including chromosome 9 orphons, were left out of the earlier analysis of over 550 of the donors. Most TCR sequences were seen in very few donors, while some public TCRs were found in many individuals. It was suggested by the authors that the approach could potentially be generalized to other disease states and immunological phenotypes. Compared with equally common non-associated chains, HLA-associated TCR beta chains in a later analysis were more clonally expanded and had lower generation probabilities. Specific HLA alleles were associated with about 17,000 TCR beta sequences at a false discovery rate of 0.05 in a later analysis. In vitro tests confirmed that a few of the cytomegalovirus-associated TCR beta chains recognize cytomegalovirus antigens. A group of highly shared sequence variants was considered likely to be a technical artifact of the sequencing pipeline. Because some donors lacked HLA typing at each locus, the association tests relied only on the typed subset. Immune exposure information for the cohort was limited to CMV serostatus. According to a later genetic analysis, donors in an Asian-associated ancestry cluster had fewer N-insertions in productive TCRs than the approximately 610-donor mean. In both the original and validation cohorts, the classifier was reported to diagnose cytomegalovirus status with high specificity and sensitivity. Some IMGT-functional V segments, including TRBV6-2 and TRBV6-3, could not be told apart with the 87-base-pair reads, so those segments were excluded. Sequencing depth was assumed to be roughly uniform across donors in the presence/absence analyses, though that assumption may not hold. This cohort had only TCR beta chains sequenced, and the lack of alpha or paired-chain data limited which features could be detected. In a later analysis, TCR association rates were found to vary across HLA loci, with the most associated TCRs seen for DRB1 alleles and the fewest for HLA-C alleles. According to a later analysis, parvovirus B19, influenza, CMV and Epstein-Barr virus appeared linked to several top co-occurrence clusters. When HLA alleles, especially DR and DQ, strongly co-occurred, attributing TCR associations to individual alleles was difficult. In a later analysis, most CMV-associated TCR beta chains were found to appear HLA-restricted, with HLA associations seemingly driven largely by CMV exposure. Linkage disequilibrium might explain the correlated functional status among segregating V segments, but an unknown experimental factor could not be ruled out. A further reported finding was that TCR beta sequences accurately predicted the HLA-A and HLA-B alleles for most subjects in the first cohort.

From its cysteine to its phenylalanine, the CDR3 spans 13 amino acids. This entry keeps only the CDR3 DNA: 39 bases, framed from base 1. According to the germline V gene, CDR1 reads MDHEN and CDR2 reads SYDVKM. V and J lose 6 bases and 8 bases, and a span of 16 bases separates them. In total, roughly 670 healthy bone marrow donors made up the cohort. All cohort members were sampled while nominally healthy, although unrecorded immune exposures were likely present. The donor tested CMV seropositive, placing the donor among the 310 or so seropositive members of the cohort. Every donor gave a peripheral blood sample, and the peripheral blood mononuclear cells from that sample were used for TCR beta sequencing. Genomic DNA was extracted from the blood cell samples with the Qiagen DNeasy Blood Extraction Kit.

The rearranged segments are TRBV28 and TRBJ1-2; a tentative D call is TRBD1 (5 bases match). Sequenced material: PBMCs. The TCR comes from a woman in her thirties in good health and CMV-seropositive. CDR3 sequence: CASSPGLSEGYTF. The DNA reads as follows: TGTGCCAGCAGCCCGGGACTTTCGGAAGGCTACACCTTC.